This passage covers 26 T cell receptor beta chains from one sample sequenced in a study of blood T cell repertoires in COVID-19. Using immunoSEQ multiplex PCR, the repertoire was profiled, and TCRdb retains in-frame clones only, with some absent. The table has hundreds of thousands of clones, about 83% seen once; the top ten hold roughly a tenth. Material: peripheral blood. These receptor sequences come from a woman aged 45-65 years who had recovered from COVID-19.

J is TRBJ2-2 and V is TRBV5-1; 9 bases line up with TRBD1. With 3 bases clipped from V and 6 bases from J, the junction kept 9 bases outside the gene matches. Germline V gene data show CDR1 as SGHRS and CDR2 as YFSETQ. The CDR3 extends over 16 amino acids. The CDR3 spells CASSYATQGAPGELFF. CDR3 sequence (DNA): TGCGCCAGCAGCTACGCTACACAGGGGGCTCCCGGGGAGCTGTTTTTT.

This clone was recorded a few times. The CDR3 spells CASSPGQGSVYGYTF. The CDR3 coding sequence is TGTGCCAGCAGCCCCGGACAGGGGTCGGTCTATGGCTACACCTTC. The V gene is TRBV27, the J gene TRBJ1-2, with 9 bases fitting TRBD1. V lost 6 bases to trimming and J lost 4 bases; unmatched junction nucleotides: 9. Germline V gives CDR1 MNHEY, CDR2 SMNVEV (reference sequence). The CDR3 is 15 residues long.

This clone was counted between two and nine times. The rearrangement uses TRBV6-5 and TRBJ2-5, with 13 nucleotides matching TRBD2. This CDR3 is 15 amino acids long. J gave up 5 bases and V 6 bases, and 6 bases lay outside the gene matches. CDR1 and CDR2 (germline): MNHEY, SVGAGI. CDR3 DNA sequence: TGTGCCAGCAGCGCAGGACTAGCGGGAGTGGAGACCCAGTACTTC. It specifies CASSAGLAGVETQYF.

This clone was observed a handful of times. The rearrangement uses TRBV10-1 and TRBJ1-5; D remains unclear. This CDR3 has 14 residues. Germline CDR1 is WNHNN and CDR2 is SYGVQD (reference sequence). The V and J ends lost 7 bases and 1 base respectively, with 11 bases between them. CDR3 in DNA: TGCGCCAGCAACCTTATCGGGAGCAATCAGCCCCAGCATTTT. It yields the protein CASNLIGSNQPQHF.

As DNA, the CDR3 is TGTGCCAGCAGCTTAGGGGGGACAGATACGCAGTATTTT. This sequence encodes CASSLGGTDTQYF. The chain couples TRBV7-3 to TRBJ2-3; tentatively, D is TRBD2 (6 bases). The ends were cut back, 2 bases at V and 3 bases at J, with 6 bases in the middle. Germline assignment: CDR1 SGHTA and CDR2 FQGTGA. The CDR3 is 13 amino acids.

The CDR3 nucleotides are TGTGCCAGCAACCGACAGCCTGAATACTATGGCTACACCTTC. Its translation is CASNRQPEYYGYTF. The chain has TRBV11-2 and TRBJ1-2, with D possibly TRBD1 on 5 matching bases. The germline CDR1 and CDR2 sequences are SGHAT and FQNNGV. The V end lost 7 bases, the J end lost 3 bases, and 15 bases lay between the germline ends. The CDR3 runs 14 residues.

The table lists this clone with a few counts. CDR3 loop: CASSGDTSYEQYF. In nucleotides, the CDR3 is TGTGCCAGCAGCGGGGACACATCCTACGAGCAGTACTTC. The J gene is TRBJ2-7, the V gene TRBV9, with D possibly matching TRBD1 (6 bases). The CDR3 is 13 residues long. Germline assignment: CDR1 SGDLS and CDR2 YYNGEE. Trimming pared 3 bases from V and 1 base from J, leaving 8 bases between.

The chain links TRBV9 to TRBJ2-3, with a tentative D call TRBD2 (7 bases). The V and J ends lost 4 bases and 15 bases respectively, with 21 bases between them. The CDR3 is 13 residues long. The germline V gene encodes CDR1 SGDLS and CDR2 YYNGEE. Written as DNA, the CDR3 is TGTGCCAGCAGCCAGGGGACGGGGGGCCAGGGCTATTTT. Translation gives CASSQGTGGQGYF.

DNA of the CDR3: TGTGCCAGAAGCCTGACTAGCGGGGGGCCATACAATGAGCAGTTCTTC. It encodes CARSLTSGGPYNEQFF. The rearrangement uses TRBV5-3 and TRBJ2-1, with 13 nucleotides matching TRBD2. TRBV5-3 is noted as an ORF with a role that remains uncertain. V trimming: 4 bases; J trimming: 4 bases; junction bases outside the gene matches: 5. This CDR3 comprises 16 residues.

J is TRBJ1-1 and V is TRBV6-4, with unresolved D. The length of the CDR3 is 15 residues. With 6 bases removed from V and 10 bases from J, the gap between germline ends came to 24 bases. From germline, CDR1 is MRHNA and CDR2 SNTAGT. The CDR3 sequence is CASRALGRKRVIAFF. The CDR3 bases are TGTGCCAGCAGGGCACTAGGTAGGAAACGGGTTATAGCTTTCTTT.

The chain uses TRBV28 and TRBJ1-2; the D gene is possibly TRBD1 (5 bases). With 2 bases removed from V and 3 bases from J, the gap between germline ends came to 10 bases. Looked up from germline, CDR1 is MDHEN and CDR2 is SYDVKM. The CDR3 length is 14 residues. This CDR3 reads CASSLGGVYYGYTF. As DNA, the CDR3 is TGTGCCAGCAGTTTAGGGGGGGTTTACTATGGCTACACCTTC.

V gene TRBV9 combines with J gene TRBJ1-1, with 9 bases that match TRBD1. Germline CDR1 and CDR2: SGDLS and YYNGEE. The CDR3 sequence is 17 residues long. Trimming cost V 3 bases and J 3 bases; bases outside gene matches: 12. The CDR3 DNA is TGTGCCAGCAGCGACAGTATCGAAGACAGGGGGGACACTGAAGCTTTCTTT. Residues: CASSDSIEDRGDTEAFF.

The chain has TRBV5-4 and TRBJ2-2; the D gene is possibly TRBD2 (6 bases). The V end was cut by 0 bases, the J end by 8 bases, with 20 bases between. The CDR3 runs 17 residues. The germline gives CDR1 SGHNT, CDR2 YYREEE (reference sequence). CDR3 bases: TGTGCCAGCAGCTTGGATGGGGGGAACCCACTCCAAGGGGAGCTGTTTTTT. Translation: CASSLDGGNPLQGELFF.

With regard to this clone: Other DNA sequences of this sample code for an identical CDR3. The chain employs TRBV3-1 (or the pseudogene TRBV3-2) and TRBJ2-1; 7 bases are a match to TRBD2. J gave up 7 bases and V 3 bases, and 3 bases lay outside the gene matches. This CDR3 has 13 amino acids. In germline, CDR1 is LGHDT, CDR2 YNNKEL (reference sequence). This chain's CDR3 is CASSHLRGNEQFF. The CDR3 bases are TGTGCCAGCAGCCATTTGCGGGGGAATGAGCAGTTCTTC.

The chain joins TRBV4-1 to TRBJ2-7; 7 bases are shared with TRBD1. The length of the CDR3 is 13 residues. Trimming took 4 bases from V and 4 from J; bases not matched to a gene: 4. Per the germline V gene, CDR1 is MGHRA and CDR2 is YSYEKL. The CDR3, as DNA: TGCGCCAGCAGCCTGGCAGGGGGATACGAGCAGTACTTC. Protein product: CASSLAGGYEQYF.

The V call is TRBV21-1, the J call TRBJ2-4; no DNA check was done on the table's D call, TRBD1. TRBV21-1 is given as a pseudogene. The CDR3 consists of 15 residues. The CDR3 DNA is TGTGCCAGCAGCACCTTACAGGGGGCCAAAAACATTCAGTACTTC. It codes for CASSTLQGAKNIQYF.

The V and J genes are TRBV6-5 and TRBJ2-4; a weak D match, TRBD2 (6 bases). The CDR3 spans 13 residues. Germline-derived CDR1 and CDR2 are MNHEY and SVGAGI. With 10 bases removed from V and 8 bases from J, the gap between germline ends came to 18 bases. This CDR3 is CAILGTADDIQYF. CDR3 bases: TGTGCCATCCTTGGGACTGCAGACGACATTCAGTACTTC.

This clone was recorded only once. The chain employs TRBV11-2 and TRBJ2-3; TRBD2 agrees at 8 bases. The CDR3 consists of 15 residues. Germline CDR1 is SGHAT and CDR2 is FQNNGV. V gave up 3 bases and J gave up 3 bases; unmatched junction bases: 5. The CDR3 sequence is CASSFEGLGTDTQYF. DNA of the CDR3: TGTGCCAGCAGCTTTGAGGGACTAGGAACAGATACGCAGTATTTT.

The genes are TRBV7-2 and TRBJ2-7; 9 bases are shared with TRBD1. Germline assignment: CDR1 SGHTA and CDR2 FQGNSA. The ends lost 3 bases at V and 2 bases at J; junction bases unmatched: 5. The CDR3 extends over 15 amino acids. The chain's CDR3 is CASSLAGTGTYEQYF. CDR3 nucleotides: TGTGCCAGCAGCTTGGCCGGGACAGGGACCTACGAGCAGTACTTC. The whole variable domain, remainder taken from reference TRBV7-2 and TRBJ2-7, is GAGVSQSPSNKVTEKGKDVELRCDPISGHTALYWYRQSLGQGLEFLIYFQGNSAPDKSGLPSDRFSAERTGGSVSTLTIQRTQQEDSAVYLCASSLAGTGTYEQYFGPGTRLTVT.

This rearrangement joins TRBV3-1 (or the pseudogene TRBV3-2) to TRBJ2-7, with D possibly being TRBD1 (5 bases). The V gene's germline CDR1 is LGHDT and CDR2 YNNKEL (reference sequence). Trimming shortened V by 0 bases and J by 6 bases, and 12 bases separated the two germline ends. CDR3 length equals 14 residues. The CDR3 nucleotides read TGTGCCAGCAGCCAAGACGGCCCAGGGCGCGAGCAGTACTTC. Translating it yields CASSQDGPGREQYF.

The chain joins TRBV15 to TRBJ2-1, with D possibly being TRBD2 (6 bases). Trimming removed 3 bases from V and 4 bases from J, with 13 bases in between. The CDR3 has 15 residues. Germline V lookup: CDR1 LNHNV, CDR2 YYDKDF (reference sequence). Written as DNA, the CDR3 is TGTGCCACCAGCAGCACTAGCTTGGGTTACAATGAGCAGTTCTTC. It codes for CATSSTSLGYNEQFF. The variable domain in full, completed from reference TRBV15 and TRBJ2-1, reads DAMVIQNPRYQVTQFGKPVTLSCSQTLNHNVMYWYQQKSSQAPKLLFHYYDKDFNNEADTPDNFQSRRPNTSFCFLDIRSPGLGDTAMYLCATSSTSLGYNEQFFGPGTRLTVL.

The count of this clone is one. The J gene is TRBJ1-1, the V gene TRBV18; no clear D gene. V lost 6 bases to trimming and J lost 5 bases, with 19 bases between them. In germline, CDR1 is KGHSH, CDR2 LQKENI. The CDR3 sequence is 15 residues long. The CDR3 DNA follows: TGTGCCAGCTCCCCCTCCTTCGAATCGAGAACTGAAGCTTTCTTT. This gives the protein CASSPSFESRTEAFF. Together with reference TRBV18 and TRBJ1-1, the CDR3 gives the full variable domain: NAGVMQNPRHLVRRRGQEARLRCSPMKGHSHVYWYRQLPEEGLKFMVYLQKENIIDESGMPKERFSAEFPKEGPSILRIQQVVRGDSAAYFCASSPSFESRTEAFFGQGTRLTVV.

Note on this clone: Other nucleotide sequences from this sample produce the same CDR3. The chain recombines TRBV5-4 with TRBJ1-3; D gene ambiguous. Per germline, CDR1 SGHNT and CDR2 YYREEE (reference sequence). V lost 0 bases and J 0 bases, leaving 4 bases between the germline ends. This CDR3 has 14 amino acids. CDR3 bases: TGTGCCAGCAGCTTGGGTCTCTCTGGAAACACCATATATTTT. Amino acids: CASSLGLSGNTIYF.

The chain has TRBV2 and TRBJ1-2; D remains ambiguous. Germline CDR1 SNHLY, CDR2 FYNNEI. This CDR3 has 15 amino acids. With 7 bases removed from V and 4 bases from J, the gap between germline ends came to 19 bases. CDR3 in amino acids: CASMKDYKRPYGYTF. CDR3 coding DNA: TGTGCCAGCATGAAGGACTATAAGAGGCCCTATGGCTACACCTTC. The whole variable domain, remainder taken from reference TRBV2 and TRBJ1-2, is EPEVTQTPSHQVTQMGQEVILRCVPISNHLYFYWYRQILGQKVEFLVSFYNNEISEKSEIFDDQFSVERPDGSNFTLKIRSTKLEDSAMYFCASMKDYKRPYGYTFGSGTRLTVV.

This chain connects TRBV5-1 to TRBJ1-1, with no clear D. Germline V CDR1 and CDR2: SGHRS, YFSETQ. V gave up 0 bases and J gave up 5 bases, with 8 bases separating them. The CDR3 length is 13 residues. The CDR3 loop reads CASSLVSLTEAFF. As DNA, the CDR3 is TGCGCCAGCAGCTTGGTAAGCTTGACTGAAGCTTTCTTT.

This chain uses TRBV4-3 with TRBJ2-1; tentative D call: TRBD2 (6 bases). This CDR3 is built from 14 residues. V lost 2 bases to trimming and J lost 9 bases, with 14 bases between them. Germline CDR1 and CDR2: LGHNA and YSLEER. The CDR3 sequence: CASSQRGLGGEQFF. The DNA of the CDR3 is TGCGCCAGCAGCCAACGGGGATTGGGGGGTGAGCAGTTCTTC.